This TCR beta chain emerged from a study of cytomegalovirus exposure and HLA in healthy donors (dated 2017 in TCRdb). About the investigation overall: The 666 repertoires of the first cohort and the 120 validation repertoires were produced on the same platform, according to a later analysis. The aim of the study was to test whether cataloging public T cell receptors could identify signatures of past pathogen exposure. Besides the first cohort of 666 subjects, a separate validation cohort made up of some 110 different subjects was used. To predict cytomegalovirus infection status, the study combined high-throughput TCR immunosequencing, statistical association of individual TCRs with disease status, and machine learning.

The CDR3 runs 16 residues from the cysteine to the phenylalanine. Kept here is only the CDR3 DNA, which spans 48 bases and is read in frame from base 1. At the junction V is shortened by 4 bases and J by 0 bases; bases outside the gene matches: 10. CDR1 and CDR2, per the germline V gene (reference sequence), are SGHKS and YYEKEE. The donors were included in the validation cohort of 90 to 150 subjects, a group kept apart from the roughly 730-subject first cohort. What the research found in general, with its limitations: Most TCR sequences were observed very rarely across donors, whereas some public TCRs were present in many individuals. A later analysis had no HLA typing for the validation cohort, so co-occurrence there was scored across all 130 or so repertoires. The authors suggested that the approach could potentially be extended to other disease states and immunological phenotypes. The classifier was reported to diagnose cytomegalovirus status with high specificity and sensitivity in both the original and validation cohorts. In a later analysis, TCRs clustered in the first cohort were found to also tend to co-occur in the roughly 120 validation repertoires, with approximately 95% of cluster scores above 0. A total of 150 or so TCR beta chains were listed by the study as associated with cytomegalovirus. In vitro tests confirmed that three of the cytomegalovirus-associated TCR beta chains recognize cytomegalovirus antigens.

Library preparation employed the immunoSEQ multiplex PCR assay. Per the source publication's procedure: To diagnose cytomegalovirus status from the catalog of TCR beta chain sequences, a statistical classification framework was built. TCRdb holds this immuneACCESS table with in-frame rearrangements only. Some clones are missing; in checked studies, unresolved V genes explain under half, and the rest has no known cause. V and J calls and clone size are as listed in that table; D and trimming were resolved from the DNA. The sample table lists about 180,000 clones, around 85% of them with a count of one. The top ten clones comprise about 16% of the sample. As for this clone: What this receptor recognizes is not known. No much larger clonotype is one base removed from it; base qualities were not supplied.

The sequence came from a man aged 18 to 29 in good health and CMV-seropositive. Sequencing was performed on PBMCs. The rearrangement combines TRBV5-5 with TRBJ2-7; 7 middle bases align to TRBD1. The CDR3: CASSKSRGFSSYEQYF. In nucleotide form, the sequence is TGTGCCAGCAGCAAGTCCAGGGGGTTCAGCTCCTACGAGCAGTACTTC. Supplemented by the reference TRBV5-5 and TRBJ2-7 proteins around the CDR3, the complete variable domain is DAGVTQSPTHLIKTRGQQVTLRCSPISGHKSVSWYQQVLGQGPQFIFQYYEKEERGRGNFPDRFSARQFPNYSSELNVNALLLGDSALYLCASSKSRGFSSYEQYFGPGTRLTVT.